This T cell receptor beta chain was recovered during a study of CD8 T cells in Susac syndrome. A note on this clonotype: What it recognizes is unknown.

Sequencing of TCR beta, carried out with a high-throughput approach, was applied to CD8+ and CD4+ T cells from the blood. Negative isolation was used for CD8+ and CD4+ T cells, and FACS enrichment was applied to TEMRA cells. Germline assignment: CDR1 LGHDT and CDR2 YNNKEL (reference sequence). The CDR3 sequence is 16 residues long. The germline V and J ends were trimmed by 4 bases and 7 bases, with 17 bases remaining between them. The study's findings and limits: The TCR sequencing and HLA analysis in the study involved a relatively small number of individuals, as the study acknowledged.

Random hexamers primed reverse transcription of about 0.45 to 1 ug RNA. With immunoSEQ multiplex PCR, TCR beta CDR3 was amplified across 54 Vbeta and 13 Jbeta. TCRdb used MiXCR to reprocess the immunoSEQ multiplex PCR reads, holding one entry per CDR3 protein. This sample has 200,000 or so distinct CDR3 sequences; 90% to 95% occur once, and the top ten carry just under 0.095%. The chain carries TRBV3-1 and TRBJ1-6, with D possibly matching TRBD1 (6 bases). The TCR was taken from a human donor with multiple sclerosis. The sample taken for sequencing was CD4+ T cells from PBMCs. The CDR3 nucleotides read TGTGCCAGCAGCCCCCGGTCAGGGGTTTCAAATTCACCCCTCCACTTT. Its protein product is CASSPRSGVSNSPLHF.